Listed here are 23 T cell receptor beta chains from one sample, sequenced in a study of radiotherapy plus CTLA-4 blockade in lung cancer. Data came from immunoSEQ multiplex PCR; TCRdb stores just in-frame clones and leaves some out. The table lists 60,000 to 85,000 clones, around 84% of them singletons. This material consisted of peripheral blood, taken from a patient treated with radiotherapy plus ipilimumab. The receptors were gathered from a human donor with non-small cell lung cancer who had stable disease on radiotherapy plus ipilimumab.

The chain is built from TRBV28 and TRBJ2-7; D unclear. CDR1 MDHEN and CDR2 SYDVKM come from the germline V gene. Deletions cut 5 bases from V and 3 bases from J, with 20 bases between. The CDR3 has 16 amino acids. CDR3 protein: CASSHTLGKGYYEQYF. DNA for the CDR3: TGTGCCAGCAGTCATACTCTGGGGAAAGGGTACTACGAGCAGTACTTC. The full variable domain, completed using reference TRBV28 and TRBJ2-7, is DVKVTQSSRYLVKRTGEKVFLECVQDMDHENMFWYRQDPGLGLRLIYFSYDVKMKEKGDIPEGYSVSREKKERFSLILESASTNQTSMYLCASSHTLGKGYYEQYFGPGTRLTVT.

The chain is built from TRBV19 and TRBJ1-3; perhaps TRBD1 as D (5 bases). The V gene lost 10 bases and the J gene lost 2 bases, with 12 bases spanning the gap. The CDR3 has 13 residues. Germline CDR1 reads LNHDA; CDR2 reads SQIVND (reference sequence). The CDR3 nucleotides read TGTGCCACCCGCGGGACCGCTGGAAACACCATATATTTT. Translating it yields CATRGTAGNTIYF. Filled out from reference TRBV19 and TRBJ1-3, the complete variable domain reads DGGITQSPKYLFRKEGQNVTLSCEQNLNHDAMYWYRQDPGQGLRLIYYSQIVNDFQKGDIAEGYSVSREKKESFPLTVTSAQKNPTAFYLCATRGTAGNTIYFGEGSWLTVV.

The chain couples TRBV29-1 to TRBJ1-2, with TRBD1 identical over 7 bases. J lost 6 bases, V lost 4 bases, and 8 bases had no gene match. This CDR3 region has 13 residues. Germline-derived CDR1 and CDR2 are SQVTM and ANQGSEA. The CDR3 sequence is CSVGAGGQNGYTF. Here the CDR3 DNA reads TGCAGCGTTGGAGCAGGGGGACAGAATGGCTACACCTTC.

The CDR3 loop is CASSVVFPHGKTYGYTF. CDR3 coding DNA: TGTGCCAGCAGTGTTGTCTTCCCACACGGAAAGACCTATGGCTACACCTTC. The chain recombines TRBV6-4 with TRBJ1-2; D not certain. The CDR3 spans 17 residues. V lost 4 bases to trimming and J lost 4 bases, with 22 bases between them. Germline V lookup: CDR1 MRHNA, CDR2 SNTAGT.

Turning to this clone: One end of the junction varies from germline; a read error may be responsible. The chain recombines TRBV14 with TRBJ2-7, with 10 bases lining up with TRBD1. The CDR3 has 12 residues. Germline values: CDR1 SGHDN, CDR2 FVKESK. The CDR3 protein is CASSTRGTGANF. The CDR3 DNA sequence: TGTGCCAGCAGCACTAGGGGGACAGGGGCCAACTTC.

V gene TRBV15 combines with J gene TRBJ2-7; possible D gene TRBD2, 5 bases. V was clipped by 5 bases and J by 6 bases, with 11 bases between them. The V gene's germline CDR1 is LNHNV and CDR2 YYDKDF (reference sequence). The CDR3 has 12 amino acids. The CDR3 nucleotides are TGTGCCACCAGCCGTCGCCGGGGCGAGCAGTACTTC. This encodes CATSRRRGEQYF.

J is TRBJ2-1 and V is TRBV4-2; either TRBD1 or TRBD2 may fit D (5 bases each). Looked up from germline, CDR1 is LGHNA and CDR2 is YNFKEQ. V shed 0 bases and J shed 15 bases, with 18 bases lying between them. This CDR3 region has 14 residues. The CDR3 DNA reads as TGTGCCAGCAGCCAAGATCCCCGGGACCGTTCCCCGTTCTTC. Translated, it gives CASSQDPRDRSPFF.

This clone was found once. This chain uses TRBV28 with TRBJ1-6; D remains ambiguous. There are 16 residues in the CDR3. V lost 2 bases and J 7 bases, leaving 15 bases between the germline ends. Germline CDR1 MDHEN, CDR2 SYDVKM. The chain's CDR3 is CASSLEASPGNSPLHF. The CDR3 nucleotides read TGTGCCAGCAGTTTAGAGGCCTCCCCGGGAAATTCACCCCTCCACTTT. Together with reference TRBV28 and TRBJ1-6, the CDR3 gives the full variable domain: DVKVTQSSRYLVKRTGEKVFLECVQDMDHENMFWYRQDPGLGLRLIYFSYDVKMKEKGDIPEGYSVSREKKERFSLILESASTNQTSMYLCASSLEASPGNSPLHFGNGTRLTVT.

V and J are TRBV5-8 and TRBJ1-5; 8 bases align to TRBD1. The CDR3 loop spans 15 amino acids. Losses at the gene ends were 5 bases for V and 0 bases for J; bases not matched to a gene: 4. CDR1 is SGHTS and CDR2 is YDEGEE in the germline V gene. This CDR3 reads CASRDRALSNQPQHF. The DNA for the CDR3 is TGTGCCAGCAGGGACAGGGCCCTTAGCAATCAGCCCCAGCATTTT.

The rearrangement joins TRBV14 to TRBJ2-6, with D possibly matching TRBD1 (6 bases). The V end lost 8 bases, the J end lost 4 bases, and 15 bases lay between the germline ends. This CDR3 is 15 amino acids long. Germline CDR1 SGHDN, CDR2 FVKESK. In DNA form, the CDR3 reads TGTGCCAGCTCAAAAACAGGGACAGGGGCCAACGTCCTGACTTTC. It codes for CASSKTGTGANVLTF.

The chain couples TRBV19 to TRBJ2-7; no definite D call. CDR3 length: 14 residues. Germline V CDR1 and CDR2: LNHDA, SQIVND (reference sequence). Trimming removed 0 bases from V and 2 bases from J, with 8 bases in between. The CDR3 DNA is TGTGCCAGTAGTATAGATCCCCAGACCTACGAGCAGTACTTC. Its translation is CASSIDPQTYEQYF. Variable domain in full (rest from reference TRBV19 and TRBJ2-7): DGGITQSPKYLFRKEGQNVTLSCEQNLNHDAMYWYRQDPGQGLRLIYYSQIVNDFQKGDIAEGYSVSREKKESFPLTVTSAQKNPTAFYLCASSIDPQTYEQYFGPGTRLTVT.

The chain carries TRBV13 and TRBJ2-1; 9 nucleotides agree with TRBD2. This CDR3 is 18 amino acids long. Germline V gene lookup returns CDR1 PRHDT and CDR2 FYEKMQ (reference sequence). With V trimmed by 3 bases and J by 0 bases, 9 bases remained unmatched. Here the CDR3 reads CASSLGSGSLSSYNEQFF. In DNA, the CDR3 is TGTGCCAGCAGCTTGGGTAGCGGGAGTCTTAGCTCCTACAATGAGCAGTTCTTC.

This rearrangement joins TRBV19 to TRBJ1-4; TRBD1 is a possible D gene (5 bases). V dropped 9 bases and J dropped 5 bases, with 10 bases sitting between them. Germline assignment: CDR1 LNHDA and CDR2 SQIVND (reference sequence). This CDR3 contains 12 residues. In nucleotides, the CDR3 is TGTGCCAGCAGACCAGGGAATGAAAAACTGTTTTTT. Protein sequence: CASRPGNEKLFF.

The gene calls are TRBV7-2 and TRBJ1-6; unclear D gene. This CDR3 is built from 17 residues. Trimming shortened V by 5 bases and J by 0 bases, and 14 bases separated the two germline ends. Germline V CDR1 and CDR2: SGHTA, FQGNSA. The CDR3 bases are TGTGCCAGCAGCCGAGCACTAGAGAGCTCCTATAATTCACCCCTCCACTTT. This codes for CASSRALESSYNSPLHF.

The J gene is TRBJ2-5, the V gene TRBV28; the match to TRBD2 covers 9 bases. The CDR3 is made up of 15 amino acids. Unmatched junction bases numbered 9, after V lost 6 bases and J lost 4 bases. From germline, CDR1 is MDHEN and CDR2 SYDVKM. CDR3 protein: CASSHGGGALETQYF. The CDR3 coding sequence is TGTGCCAGCAGCCATGGCGGGGGGGCCCTAGAGACCCAGTACTTC.

The rearrangement links TRBV6-6 to TRBJ2-5, with 7 bases aligning to TRBD1. Germline CDR1 and CDR2: MNHNY and SVGAGI (reference sequence). J lost 4 bases, V lost 5 bases, and 10 bases had no gene match. This CDR3 has 15 residues. The CDR3 DNA follows: TGTGCCAGCAGTAAACCACGGACAGGAGGAGAGACCCAGTACTTC. This sequence encodes CASSKPRTGGETQYF.

The chain links TRBV27 to TRBJ1-1; D unresolved. Per the germline V gene, CDR1 is MNHEY and CDR2 is SMNVEV (reference sequence). V was cut by 2 bases and J by 0 bases, with 13 bases left in between. The CDR3 totals 16 residues. CDR3 residues: CASSLGPVMMNTEAFF. CDR3 bases: TGTGCCAGCAGTTTAGGGCCAGTGATGATGAACACTGAAGCTTTCTTT.

The CDR3 region is CASSSPPSMSNEKLFF. The CDR3, as DNA: TGTGCCAGCAGTTCCCCACCGTCCATGTCCAATGAAAAACTGTTTTTT. The chain employs TRBV6-5 and TRBJ1-4, with D uncertain. Deletions cut 4 bases from V and 5 bases from J, with 17 bases between. This CDR3 is 16 amino acids long. Germline-derived CDR1 and CDR2 are MNHEY and SVGAGI.

V is TRBV5-1 and J is TRBJ2-7; 9 bases align to TRBD1. CDR1 and CDR2 from the germline V gene are SGHRS and YFSETQ. V was pared by 4 bases and J by 1 base, with 9 bases of the junction left unmatched. The length of the CDR3 is 16 residues. DNA of the CDR3: TGCGCCAGCAGCATCCGGACAGGGGCTATATCCTACGAGCAGTACTTC. Protein product: CASSIRTGAISYEQYF. The complete variable domain, with remaining parts taken from reference TRBV5-1 and TRBJ2-7, reads KAGVTQTPRYLIKTRGQQVTLSCSPISGHRSVSWYQQTPGQGLQFLFEYFSETQRNKGNFPGRFSGRQFSNSRSEMNVSTLELGDSALYLCASSIRTGAISYEQYFGPGTRLTVT.

V gene TRBV9 combines with J gene TRBJ2-2, with 8 positions matching TRBD2. With 0 bases clipped from V and 1 base from J, the junction kept 2 bases outside the gene matches. This CDR3 is 16 amino acids long. CDR1 is SGDLS and CDR2 is YYNGEE in the germline V gene. CDR3 DNA: TGTGCCAGCAGCGTAGGAAGCGGGGGGAACACCGGGGAGCTGTTTTTT. Its protein is CASSVGSGGNTGELFF.

The rearrangement links TRBV2 to TRBJ2-7; either TRBD1 or TRBD2 may supply D (6 bases each). This CDR3 region has 12 residues. V lost 6 bases to trimming and J lost 7 bases, with 13 bases between them. Germline loops: CDR1 SNHLY, CDR2 FYNNEI. The CDR3 here is CASRGGIEEQYF. CDR3 in DNA: TGTGCCAGCAGAGGGGGGATAGAAGAGCAGTACTTC.

The chain links TRBV7-2 to TRBJ1-6; D is perhaps TRBD1 (5 bases). Germline V gene data show CDR1 as SGHTA and CDR2 as FQGNSA. The CDR3 covers 16 residues. The V gene lost 5 bases and the J gene lost 7 bases, with 18 bases spanning the gap. CDR3 protein: CASSRVSQGANSPLHF. CDR3 bases: TGTGCCAGCAGCCGGGTATCCCAGGGCGCGAATTCACCCCTCCACTTT.

This chain joins TRBV7-3 and TRBJ2-1; D not certain. V shed 2 bases and J shed 6 bases, with 8 bases lying between them. The CDR3 runs to 13 residues. Germline V gives CDR1 SGHTA, CDR2 FQGTGA. The CDR3 here is CASSLVATNEQFF. The CDR3, as DNA: TGTGCCAGCAGCTTAGTAGCTACCAATGAGCAGTTCTTC.